This entry describes one T cell receptor (beta chain). In the original processing: Amplified reference gene primers provided the basis for estimating nucleated cell counts. Generated by immunoSEQ multiplex PCR, the TCRdb table keeps only in-frame clones and is missing some. V, J and clone size reflect that table, while D and trimming were determined from the DNA. The data contain around 44,000 clones, 81% of them singletons. This specimen belongs to a study of blood T cell repertoires in COVID-19. Background on the study: Collection of acute and convalescent COVID-19 samples took place in the United States, Italy and Spain. PBMCs, B-cell-depleted T cells, or T cells were the source of the cDNA or gDNA that made up the material.

This CDR3 is 12 amino acids long. Germline assignment: CDR1 MDHEN and CDR2 SYDVKM. Trimming took 8 bases from V and 6 from J, leaving 13 bases between them. The genes are TRBV28 and TRBJ1-2, with D tentatively TRBD1 (5 bases). The TCR originated in a man aged 35-49 years with active or convalescent COVID-19. Source material: peripheral blood. The CDR3 region is CASGQGFNGYTF. CDR3 coding DNA: TGTGCCAGCGGCCAGGGTTTCAATGGCTACACCTTC.